This T cell receptor beta chain was retrieved from a study of blood T cell repertoires in COVID-19. Study summary: Donors in the United States, Italy and Spain gave samples during acute or convalescent COVID-19. PBMCs, B-cell-depleted T cells, or T cells were the source of the cDNA or gDNA that made up the material.

Data came from immunoSEQ multiplex PCR; TCRdb stores just in-frame clones and leaves some out. The profile shows under 200,000 clones, about 84% of them singletons. Participants reported their clinical history, and cohort assignment relied on those reports. This CDR3 spans 16 amino acids. The germline V gene encodes CDR1 SGHVS and CDR2 FNYEAQ. V lost 1 base and J lost 6, with 16 bases in between. Material: PBMCs or T cells enriched from blood (not recorded which). The genes are TRBV7-6 and TRBJ2-1, with D perhaps TRBD2 (5 bases). The sequence derives from a middle-aged woman with acute COVID-19. CDR3 residues: CASSLGALATGNEQFF. In DNA form, the CDR3 reads TGTGCCAGCAGCTTAGGGGCCCTAGCAACTGGCAATGAGCAGTTCTTC.